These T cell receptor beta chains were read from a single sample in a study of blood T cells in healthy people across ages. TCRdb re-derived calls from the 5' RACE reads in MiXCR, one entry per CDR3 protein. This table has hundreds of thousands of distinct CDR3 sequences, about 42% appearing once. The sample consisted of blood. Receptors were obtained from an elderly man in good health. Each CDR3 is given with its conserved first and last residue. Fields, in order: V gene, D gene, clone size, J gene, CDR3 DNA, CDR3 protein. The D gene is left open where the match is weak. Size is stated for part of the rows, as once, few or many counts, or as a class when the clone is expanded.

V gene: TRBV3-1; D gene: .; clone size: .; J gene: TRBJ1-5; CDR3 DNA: TGTGCCAGCAGCCACGGGACACCTTCGGGGAAGCAGCCCCAGCATTTT; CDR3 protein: CASSHGTPSGKQPQHF
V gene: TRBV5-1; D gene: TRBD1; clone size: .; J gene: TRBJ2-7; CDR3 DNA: TGCGCCAGCAGCGATGGACCCGGGGACAGGGACTACGAGCAGTACTTC; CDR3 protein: CASSDGPGDRDYEQYF
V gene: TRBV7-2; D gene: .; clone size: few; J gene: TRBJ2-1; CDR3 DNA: TGTGCCAGCAGCCTCCCCCGGACAGAGCAGTTCTTC; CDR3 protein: CASSLPRTEQFF
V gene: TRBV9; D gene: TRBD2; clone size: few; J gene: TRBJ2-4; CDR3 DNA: TGTGCCAGCAGCTCACTAGAAGGTGCTAGCGGAAGGAGCATTCAGTACTTC; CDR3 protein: CASSSLEGASGRSIQYF
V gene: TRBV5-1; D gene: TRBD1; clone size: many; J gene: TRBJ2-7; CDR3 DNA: TGCGCCAGCAGCTCTGCCGGGACAGGCTCCTACGAGCAGTACTTC; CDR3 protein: CASSSAGTGSYEQYF
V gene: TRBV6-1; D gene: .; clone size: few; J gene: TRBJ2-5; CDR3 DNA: TGTGCCAGCAGTGAAGCCGGGACTGTCAGTGAGCAGTACTTC; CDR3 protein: CASSEAGTVSEQYF
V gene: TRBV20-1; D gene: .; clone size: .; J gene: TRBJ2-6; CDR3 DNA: TGCAGTGCTAGGGGCCAGAGGGGCGGGGCCAACGTCCTGACTTTC; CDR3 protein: CSARGQRGGANVLTF
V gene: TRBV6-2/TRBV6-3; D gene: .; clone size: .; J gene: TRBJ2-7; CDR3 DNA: TGTGCCAGCAGTTACCAGGGGCCCTACGAGCAGTACTTC; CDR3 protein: CASSYQGPYEQYF
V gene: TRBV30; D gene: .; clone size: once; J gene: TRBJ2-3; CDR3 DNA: TGTGCCTGGAGTGTACGGGGAATTAGCGCAGATACGCAGTATTTT; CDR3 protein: CAWSVRGISADTQYF
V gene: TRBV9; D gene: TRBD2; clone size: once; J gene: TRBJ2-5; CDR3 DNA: TGTGCCAGCAGCGAACACGGGACTAGCGGAAATGAGCAGTACTTC; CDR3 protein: CASSEHGTSGNEQYF
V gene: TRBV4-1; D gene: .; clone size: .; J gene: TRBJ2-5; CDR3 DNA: TGCGCCAGCAGCCAAGACCCCTTGGGGACCGTACAAGAGACCCAGTACTTC; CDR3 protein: CASSQDPLGTVQETQYF
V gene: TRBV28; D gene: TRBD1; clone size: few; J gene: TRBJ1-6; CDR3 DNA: TGTGCCAGCAGTATGGGACAGGACATTTATAATTCACCCCTCCACTTT; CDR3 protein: CASSMGQDIYNSPLHF
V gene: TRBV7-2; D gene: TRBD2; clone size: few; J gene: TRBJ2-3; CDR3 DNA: TGTGCCAGCAGCTCGAGGACTAGCGGGAGGGTAACAGATACGCAGTATTTT; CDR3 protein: CASSSRTSGRVTDTQYF
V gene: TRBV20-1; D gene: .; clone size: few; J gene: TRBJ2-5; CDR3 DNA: TGCAGTGGGAGGAAGACAGTCGAAGAGACCCAGTACTTC; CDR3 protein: CSGRKTVEETQYF
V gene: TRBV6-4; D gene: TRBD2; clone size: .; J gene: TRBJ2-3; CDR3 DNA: TGTGCCAGCAGTCTCATCGGACTAGCGGGGGCAGATACGCAGTATTTT; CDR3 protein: CASSLIGLAGADTQYF
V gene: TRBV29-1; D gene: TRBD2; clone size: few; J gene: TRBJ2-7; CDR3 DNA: TGCAGCGCCGGGAGGGAGGCCTACGAGCAGTACTTC; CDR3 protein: CSAGREAYEQYF
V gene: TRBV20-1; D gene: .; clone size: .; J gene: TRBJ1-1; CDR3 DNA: TGCAGTGCTCCCAATGGGGGGAACACTGAAGCTTTCTTT; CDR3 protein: CSAPNGGNTEAFF
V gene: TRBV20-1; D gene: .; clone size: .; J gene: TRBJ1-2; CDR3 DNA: TGCAGTGCACCCGACACCTCTAACTATGGCTACACCTTC; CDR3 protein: CSAPDTSNYGYTF